This T cell receptor (beta chain) is from a study of CD8 T cells in Susac syndrome. For the study at large: The sequenced Susac syndrome patients comprised five or six with active disease and about eight in remission.

The germline V gene encodes CDR1 MNHEY and CDR2 SVGAGI. CDR3 length: 14 residues. Trimming took off 6 bases at V and 1 base at J, with 12 bases between the two ends. Random hexamers were used to reverse transcribe an amount of about 0.45 to 1 ug RNA. Multiplex PCR with immunoSEQ amplified the TCR beta CDR3 across 54 Vbeta and 13 Jbeta. TCRdb passed the immunoSEQ multiplex PCR reads through MiXCR, listing each CDR3 protein once. The table records around 170,000 distinct CDR3 sequences, nearly 97% of them present only once. The TCR sequence derives from a human donor with Susac syndrome. Sample: CD4+ T cells from PBMCs. V usage is TRBV6-5 and J usage is TRBJ1-1; no definite D call. The CDR3 sequence is CASSKSGQNTEAFF. In DNA, the CDR3 is TGTGCCAGCAGCAAGAGCGGGCAGAACACTGAAGCTTTCTTT.